This TCR beta chain emerged from a study of blood T cells in healthy people across ages. Overall study findings and caveats: Unknown donor CMV status possibly confounded expanded clonotype changes. Diversity estimates drawn from one million T cells were deemed underestimates.

A sample-barcoded 5' primer and a J-beta primer mix were used in a second PCR of roughly 6 to 11 cycles. TCRdb used MiXCR to reprocess the 5' RACE reads, holding one entry per CDR3 protein. The sample holds under 1,100,000 distinct CDR3 sequences; approximately 25% are singletons and the top ten take around 0.75%. This clonotype occurred a few times. Its antigen is unknown. The germline V gene has CDR1 LGHDT and CDR2 YNNKEL (reference sequence). Trimming shortened V by 1 base and J by 3 bases, and 13 bases separated the two germline ends. The CDR3 consists of 16 residues. The same data also went into a second study, on T cells of mothers and their children. That publication notes: Slightly higher, non-significant overlap characterized related mother-child pairs relative to unrelated pairs.

This sequence joins TRBV3-1 and TRBJ1-3, with D uncertain. This receptor was taken from a girl aged 2 to 9 in good health. Sequencing was performed on blood. CDR3 sequence (DNA): TGTGCCAGCAGCCAAGTCCGGCCTTCAGGTGGAAACACCATATATTTT. Amino acids: CASSQVRPSGGNTIYF.